This T cell receptor (beta chain) was recovered during a study of patients and donors after allogeneic stem cell transplantation. This CDR3 spans 14 amino acids. V trimming: 2 bases; J trimming: 7 bases; junction bases outside the gene matches: 8. Per germline, CDR1 SGHTA and CDR2 FQGNSA. TCRdb reprocessed the RT-PCR reads via MiXCR and lists one record per CDR3 protein. The sample comprises approximately 20,000 distinct CDR3 sequences, 4.5% to 5.5% of which are singletons, and around 42% rests with the top ten. This clonotype has a count of ten or more. The clonotype originates from a human donor who was either an allogeneic HSCT recipient or a stem cell or donor lymphocyte infusion donor (not recorded which). It is not recorded whose cells these are; they may come from a transplant donor. The J gene is TRBJ2-7, the V gene TRBV7-2, with 7 nucleotides matching TRBD2. Sequencing used blood, either unsorted or a sorted T cell fraction (not recorded which). CDR3 protein: CASSLMGGPGEQYF. The CDR3 nucleotides read TGTGCCAGCAGCTTAATGGGAGGGCCGGGTGAGCAGTACTTC.